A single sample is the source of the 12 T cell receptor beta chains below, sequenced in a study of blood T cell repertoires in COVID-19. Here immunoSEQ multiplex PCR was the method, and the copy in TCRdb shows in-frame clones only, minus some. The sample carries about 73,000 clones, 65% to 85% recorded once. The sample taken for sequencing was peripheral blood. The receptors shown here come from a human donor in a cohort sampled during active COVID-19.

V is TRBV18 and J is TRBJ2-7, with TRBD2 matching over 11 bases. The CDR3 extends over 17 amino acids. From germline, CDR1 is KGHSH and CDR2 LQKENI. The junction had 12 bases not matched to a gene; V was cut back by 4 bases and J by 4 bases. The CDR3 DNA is TGTGCCAGCTCACTAAGGGTCCTAGCGGGGGGAAGGTACGAGCAGTACTTC. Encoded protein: CASSLRVLAGGRYEQYF.

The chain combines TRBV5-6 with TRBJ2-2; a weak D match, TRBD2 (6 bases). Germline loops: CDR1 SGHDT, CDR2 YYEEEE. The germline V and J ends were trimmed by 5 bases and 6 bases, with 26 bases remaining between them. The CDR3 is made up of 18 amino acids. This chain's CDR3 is CASSAGPRGPSIPGELFF. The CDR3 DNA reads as TGTGCCAGCAGTGCCGGGCCGCGGGGTCCATCTATCCCCGGGGAGCTGTTTTTT.

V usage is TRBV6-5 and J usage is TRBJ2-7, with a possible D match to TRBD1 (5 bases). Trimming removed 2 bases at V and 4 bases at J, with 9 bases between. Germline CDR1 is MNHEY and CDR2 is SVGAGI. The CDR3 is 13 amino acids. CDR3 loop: CASSYTGFYEQYF. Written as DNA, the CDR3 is TGTGCCAGCAGTTACACAGGTTTTTACGAGCAGTACTTC.

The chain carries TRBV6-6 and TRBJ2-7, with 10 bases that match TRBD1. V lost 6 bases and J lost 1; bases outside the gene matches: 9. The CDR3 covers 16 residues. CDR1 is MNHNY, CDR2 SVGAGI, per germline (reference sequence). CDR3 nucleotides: TGTGCCAGCAGCCGATCCGGGACAGGGGATTCCTACGAGCAGTACTTC. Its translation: CASSRSGTGDSYEQYF.

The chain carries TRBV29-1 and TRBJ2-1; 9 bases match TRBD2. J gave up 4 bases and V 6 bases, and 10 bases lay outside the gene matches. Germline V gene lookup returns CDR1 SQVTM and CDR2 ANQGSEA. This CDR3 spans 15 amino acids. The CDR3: CSVIPPSGEYNEQFF. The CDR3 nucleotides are TGCAGCGTGATACCACCTAGCGGGGAATACAATGAGCAGTTCTTC.

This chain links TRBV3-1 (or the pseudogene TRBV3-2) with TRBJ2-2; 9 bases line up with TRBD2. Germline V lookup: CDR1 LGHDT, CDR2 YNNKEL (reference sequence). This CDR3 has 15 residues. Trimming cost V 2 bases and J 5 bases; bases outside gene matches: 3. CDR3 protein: CASSQSSGATGELFF. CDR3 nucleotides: TGTGCCAGCAGCCAATCTAGCGGGGCGACCGGGGAGCTGTTTTTT.

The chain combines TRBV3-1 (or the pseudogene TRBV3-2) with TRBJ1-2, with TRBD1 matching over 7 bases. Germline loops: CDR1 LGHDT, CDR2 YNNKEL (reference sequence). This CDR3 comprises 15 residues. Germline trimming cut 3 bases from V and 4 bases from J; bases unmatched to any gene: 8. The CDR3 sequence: CASSQGTAGGYGYTF. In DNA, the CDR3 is TGTGCCAGCAGCCAGGGGACAGCCGGCGGCTATGGCTACACCTTC.

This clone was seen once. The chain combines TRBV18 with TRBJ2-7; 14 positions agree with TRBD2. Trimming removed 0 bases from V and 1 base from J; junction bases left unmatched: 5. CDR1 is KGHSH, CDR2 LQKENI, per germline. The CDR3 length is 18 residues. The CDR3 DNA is TGTGCCAGCTCACCACCACCCGGACTAGCGGGGGGATCCTACGAGCAGTACTTC. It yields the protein CASSPPPGLAGGSYEQYF. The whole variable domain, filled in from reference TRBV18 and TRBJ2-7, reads NAGVMQNPRHLVRRRGQEARLRCSPMKGHSHVYWYRQLPEEGLKFMVYLQKENIIDESGMPKERFSAEFPKEGPSILRIQQVVRGDSAAYFCASSPPPGLAGGSYEQYFGPGTRLTVT.

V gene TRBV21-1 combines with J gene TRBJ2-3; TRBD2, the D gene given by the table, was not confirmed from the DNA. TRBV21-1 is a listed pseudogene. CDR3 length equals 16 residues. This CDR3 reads CASSKARTIPTDTQYF. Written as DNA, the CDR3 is TGTGCCAGCAGCAAAGCGCGCACTATACCCACGGATACGCAGTATTTT.

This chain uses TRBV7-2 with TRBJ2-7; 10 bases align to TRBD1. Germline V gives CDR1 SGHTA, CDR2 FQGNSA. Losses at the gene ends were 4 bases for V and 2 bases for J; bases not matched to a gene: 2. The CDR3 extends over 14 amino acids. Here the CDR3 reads CASSSGTGAYEQYF. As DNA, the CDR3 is TGTGCCAGCAGCTCCGGGACAGGGGCCTACGAGCAGTACTTC.

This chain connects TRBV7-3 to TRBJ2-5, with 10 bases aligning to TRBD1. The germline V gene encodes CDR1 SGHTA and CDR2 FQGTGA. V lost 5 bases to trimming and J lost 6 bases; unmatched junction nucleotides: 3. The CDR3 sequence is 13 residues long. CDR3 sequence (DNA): TGTGCCAGCAGCCGGGACAGGGGACAGACCCAGTACTTC. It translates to CASSRDRGQTQYF.

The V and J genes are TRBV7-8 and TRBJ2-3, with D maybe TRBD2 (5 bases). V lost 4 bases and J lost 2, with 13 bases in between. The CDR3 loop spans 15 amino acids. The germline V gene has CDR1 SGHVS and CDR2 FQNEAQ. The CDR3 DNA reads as TGTGCCAGCAGCTACCCCGGGGTCACCACAGATACGCAGTATTTT. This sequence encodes CASSYPGVTTDTQYF.